This TCR beta chain appears in the sequencing data of a study of identifying expanded T cells in peripheral blood. Study-wide results and limits: Technical replicates showed about 1.1 changed clones; roughly two weeks about 16; four weeks 19. Clone count variance between approximately two-week samples rose with total template count.

The V gene end was trimmed by 2 bases and the J gene end by 1 base; junction bases not matched to a gene: 8. CDR1 and CDR2 (germline): MGHDK, SYGVNS. This CDR3 contains 16 residues. Points on this clone: The antigen is not known.

Clones were read by immunoSEQ multiplex PCR, and TCRdb kept only the in-frame ones, dropping some. The sample records approximately 50,000 clones, around 82% being singletons. No infections or other immune events were documented during collection. The receptor was derived from a person aged 18 to 75 in good health. Material: blood. The chain combines TRBV25-1 with TRBJ2-7; 7 bases fit TRBD2. CDR3 in amino acids: CASSENPGGTSYEQYV. In DNA, the CDR3 is TGTGCCAGCAGTGAAAATCCGGGGGGAACTTCCTACGAGCAGTACGTC.